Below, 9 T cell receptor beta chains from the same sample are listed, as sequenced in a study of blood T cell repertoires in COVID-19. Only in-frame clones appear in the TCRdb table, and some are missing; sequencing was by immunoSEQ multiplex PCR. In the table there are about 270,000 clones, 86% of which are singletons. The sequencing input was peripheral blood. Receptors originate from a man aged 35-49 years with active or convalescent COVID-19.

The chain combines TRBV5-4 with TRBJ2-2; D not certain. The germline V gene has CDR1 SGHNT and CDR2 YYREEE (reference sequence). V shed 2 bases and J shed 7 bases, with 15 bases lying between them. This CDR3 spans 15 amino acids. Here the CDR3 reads CASSFYHSPNGELFF. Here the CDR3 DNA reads TGTGCCAGCAGCTTTTATCACTCCCCCAACGGGGAGCTGTTTTTT.

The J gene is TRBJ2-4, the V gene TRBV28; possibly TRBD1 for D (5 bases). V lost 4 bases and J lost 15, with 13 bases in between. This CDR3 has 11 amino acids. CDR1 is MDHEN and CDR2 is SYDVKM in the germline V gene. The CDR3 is CASSSDRWWYF. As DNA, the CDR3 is TGTGCCAGCAGTTCTGACAGATGGTGGTACTTC.

CDR3 sequence: CASSEAHSREIGNTIYF. The CDR3 DNA reads TGTGCCAGCAGTGAAGCCCATTCCCGGGAAATAGGAAACACCATATATTTT. The chain recombines TRBV2 with TRBJ1-3; D unclear. Germline loops: CDR1 SNHLY, CDR2 FYNNEI. The CDR3 is 17 amino acids. Trimming removed 0 bases at V and 4 bases at J, with 16 bases between.

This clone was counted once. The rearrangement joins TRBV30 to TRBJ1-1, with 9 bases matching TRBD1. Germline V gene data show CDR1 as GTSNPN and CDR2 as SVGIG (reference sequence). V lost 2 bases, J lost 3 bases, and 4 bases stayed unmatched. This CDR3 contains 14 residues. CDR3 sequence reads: CAWSYRDRDTEAFF. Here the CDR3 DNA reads TGTGCCTGGAGTTACCGGGACAGGGACACTGAAGCTTTCTTT.

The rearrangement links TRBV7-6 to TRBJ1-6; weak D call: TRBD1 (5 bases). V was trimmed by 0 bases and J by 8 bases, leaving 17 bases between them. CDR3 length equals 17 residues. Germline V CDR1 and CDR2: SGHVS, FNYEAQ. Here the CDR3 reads CASSLAREIGKDSPLHF. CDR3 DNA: TGTGCCAGCAGCTTAGCCAGGGAAATAGGAAAGGATTCACCCCTCCACTTT.

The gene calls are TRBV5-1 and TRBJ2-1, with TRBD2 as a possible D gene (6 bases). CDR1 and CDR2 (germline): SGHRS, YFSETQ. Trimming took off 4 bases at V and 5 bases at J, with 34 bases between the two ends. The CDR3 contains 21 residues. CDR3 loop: CASSRPSLGGITIRRNNEQFF. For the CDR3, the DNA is TGCGCCAGCAGCCGGCCCTCTCTGGGCGGGATTACGATTAGGAGGAACAATGAGCAGTTCTTC.

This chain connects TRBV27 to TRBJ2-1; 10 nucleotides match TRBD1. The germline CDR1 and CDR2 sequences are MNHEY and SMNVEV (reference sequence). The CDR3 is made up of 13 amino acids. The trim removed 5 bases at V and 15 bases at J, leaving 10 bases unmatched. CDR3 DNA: TGTGCCAGCAGTCGATCCGGGACAGGGGACGCGTTCTTC. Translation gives CASSRSGTGDAFF.

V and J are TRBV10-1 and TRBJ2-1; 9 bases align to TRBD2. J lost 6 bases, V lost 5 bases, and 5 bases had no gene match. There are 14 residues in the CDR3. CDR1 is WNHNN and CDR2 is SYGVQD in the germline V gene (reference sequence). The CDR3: CASSSGRYGNEQFF. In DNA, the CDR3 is TGCGCCAGCAGTAGCGGGAGGTATGGCAATGAGCAGTTCTTC.

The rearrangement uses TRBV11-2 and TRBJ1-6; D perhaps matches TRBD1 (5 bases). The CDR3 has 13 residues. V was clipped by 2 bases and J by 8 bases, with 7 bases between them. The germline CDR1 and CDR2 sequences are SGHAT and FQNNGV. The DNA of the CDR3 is TGTGCCAGCAGCTTACAGGGTGATTCACCCCTCCACTTT. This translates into CASSLQGDSPLHF.